This is a list of T cell receptor beta chains from one sample in a study of identical twins. One entry per CDR3 protein, called by TCRdb with MiXCR from the 5' RACE reads. Seen here are under 900,000 distinct CDR3 sequences, 9% to 15% observed once, and the top ten hold roughly 1.5%. These sequences were also reported in another study, on yellow fever vaccine responses in identical twins.

Material for sequencing was PBMCs. Source of these receptors: a woman in her late teens or twenties in good health. Both conserved end residues are part of each CDR3. D genes are given only for firm matches. Only some rows state a clone size, as once, few, many or a class for expanded clones.

V: TRBV6-1; size: NA; J: TRBJ1-1; D: NA; DNA: TGTGCCAGCAGCCTTAGGAAGGGGGGCACGGGTGAAGCTTTCTTT; CDR3: CASSLRKGGTGEAFF
V: TRBV7-2; size: few; J: TRBJ2-3; D: TRBD2; DNA: TGTGCCAGCAGCTTAGCGTTGGGACTAGCGGGGGGACGCACAGATACGCAGTATTTT; CDR3: CASSLALGLAGGRTDTQYF
V: TRBV15; size: few; J: TRBJ2-7; D: TRBD2; DNA: TGTGCCACCAGCAGTCCTAGAGAGACTAGCCCCTACGAGCAGTACTTC; CDR3: CATSSPRETSPYEQYF
V: TRBV9; size: few; J: TRBJ2-3; D: NA; DNA: TGTGCCAGCAGCGCCCTGGGAGGCCGTTTGAGCCTCCGCACAGATACGCAGTATTTT; CDR3: CASSALGGRLSLRTDTQYF
V: TRBV6-5; size: NA; J: TRBJ1-1; D: TRBD1; DNA: TGTGCCAGCAGTGACTCACAGGGGGCTGTGGCTGAAGCTTTCTTT; CDR3: CASSDSQGAVAEAFF
V: TRBV2; size: few; J: TRBJ2-1; D: TRBD2; DNA: TGTGCCAGCAGACTAGCGGTTAGCTCCCTTGAGCAGTTCTTC; CDR3: CASRLAVSSLEQFF
V: TRBV20-1; size: NA; J: TRBJ2-7; D: TRBD2; DNA: TGCAGTGCTACTACCGGGACTAGCGGGAGTTTCCCCTACGAGCAGTACTTC; CDR3: CSATTGTSGSFPYEQYF
V: TRBV12-3/TRBV12-4; size: many; J: TRBJ1-1; D: NA; DNA: TGTGCCAGCAGTTTATGGGGACTGAACACTGAAGCTTTCTTT; CDR3: CASSLWGLNTEAFF
V: TRBV29-1; size: few; J: TRBJ2-1; D: TRBD2; DNA: TGCAGCGTGGAACTAGCGGGAGCCGACTACAATGAGCAGTTCTTC; CDR3: CSVELAGADYNEQFF
V: TRBV4-2; size: NA; J: TRBJ2-7; D: TRBD2; DNA: TGTGCCAGCAGCCAAGGGGGAGGGGTGGGTCCTAGCGGGAGCTACGAGCAGTACTTC; CDR3: CASSQGGGVGPSGSYEQYF
V: TRBV7-9; size: NA; J: TRBJ2-1; D: NA; DNA: TGTGCCAGCAGCTTAGCGAGAGGGGATAGGGAGCAGTTCTTC; CDR3: CASSLARGDREQFF
V: TRBV12-3/TRBV12-4; size: many; J: TRBJ2-3; D: NA; DNA: TGTGCCAGCAGTTTTCAGGGCGCAGATACGCAGTATTTT; CDR3: CASSFQGADTQYF
V: TRBV12-3/TRBV12-4; size: many; J: TRBJ2-2; D: NA; DNA: TGTGCCAGCAGTTTGGGGGGAGCCGTCGGGGAGCTGTTTTTT; CDR3: CASSLGGAVGELFF
V: TRBV9; size: few; J: TRBJ1-2; D: TRBD1; DNA: TGTGCCAGCAGTCGGGACAGTAAATCAAATGGCTACACCTTC; CDR3: CASSRDSKSNGYTF
V: TRBV5-1; size: many; J: TRBJ1-4; D: NA; DNA: TGCGCCAGCAGCTTTGGAGCCCCTGGGGGAAAACTGTTTTTT; CDR3: CASSFGAPGGKLFF
V: TRBV28; size: NA; J: TRBJ2-5; D: TRBD1; DNA: TGTGCCAGCAGTTTATTTGGGACAGGGACGGGGGGAGAGACCCAGTACTTC; CDR3: CASSLFGTGTGGETQYF
V: TRBV10-3; size: few; J: TRBJ2-7; D: TRBD2; DNA: TGTGCCATCAGTGAGGCCGGACCCCCTAGCGGGAGCTCCTACGAGCAGTACTTC; CDR3: CAISEAGPPSGSSYEQYF
V: TRBV7-2; size: few; J: TRBJ2-1; D: NA; DNA: TGTGCCAGCAGCTTAGTATGGGATGAGCAGTTCTTC; CDR3: CASSLVWDEQFF
V: TRBV6-5; size: many; J: TRBJ2-7; D: TRBD2; DNA: TGTGCCAGCAGTTACGACGGGACTAGCGGGATGGGCGAGCAGTACTTC; CDR3: CASSYDGTSGMGEQYF
V: TRBV28; size: NA; J: TRBJ1-1; D: NA; DNA: TGTGCCAGCAGTTTTCAGGGAGGAGGGACTGAAGCTTTCTTT; CDR3: CASSFQGGGTEAFF
V: TRBV19; size: few; J: TRBJ1-3; D: NA; DNA: TGTGCCAGTAAGGAATCGGGTGGAAACACCATATATTTT; CDR3: CASKESGGNTIYF
V: TRBV5-1; size: few; J: TRBJ1-2; D: NA; DNA: TGCGCCAGCAGCCGGGGAGGATATCACGGCTACACCTTC; CDR3: CASSRGGYHGYTF
V: TRBV2; size: few; J: TRBJ1-1; D: NA; DNA: TGTGCCAGCTGCCCGACCAGGTTGAACACTGAAGCTTTCTTT; CDR3: CASCPTRLNTEAFF
V: TRBV20-1; size: NA; J: TRBJ2-4; D: NA; DNA: TGCAGTGCTAGATACGCGGCCAAAAACATTCAGTACTTC; CDR3: CSARYAAKNIQYF
V: TRBV6-1; size: few; J: TRBJ1-1; D: TRBD1; DNA: TGTGCCAGCAGTGCAACAGGGGCGAAGTGGAACACTGAAGCTTTCTTT; CDR3: CASSATGAKWNTEAFF
V: TRBV28; size: few; J: TRBJ1-2; D: NA; DNA: TGTGCCAGCAGTTTCACAGGGAACCGGCGCTACACCTTC; CDR3: CASSFTGNRRYTF
V: TRBV12-3/TRBV12-4; size: NA; J: TRBJ2-1; D: TRBD2; DNA: TGTGCCAGCAGTTTCGGGGGGAGGGTCTACAATGAGCAGTTCTTC; CDR3: CASSFGGRVYNEQFF
V: TRBV11-1; size: NA; J: TRBJ2-1; D: NA; DNA: TGTGCCAGCAGCGGGAGAGATGCCACGGGAGTCGCCTACAATGAGCAGTTCTTC; CDR3: CASSGRDATGVAYNEQFF
V: TRBV5-4; size: few; J: TRBJ2-1; D: NA; DNA: TGTGCCAGCAGCTTGGATGGGGGTCCCACATACAATGAGCAGTTCTTC; CDR3: CASSLDGGPTYNEQFF
V: TRBV29-1; size: few; J: TRBJ2-5; D: NA; DNA: TGCAGCGTCCCGACTAGTTTTCCAGAGACCCAGTACTTC; CDR3: CSVPTSFPETQYF
V: TRBV4-2; size: NA; J: TRBJ2-4; D: NA; DNA: TGTGCCAGCAGCCAAGATACAGATTTCATTCAGTACTTC; CDR3: CASSQDTDFIQYF
V: TRBV7-9; size: few; J: TRBJ2-2; D: TRBD1; DNA: TGTGCCAGCAGCTCCTTCGACAGGGGGAACACCGGGGAGCTGTTTTTT; CDR3: CASSSFDRGNTGELFF
V: TRBV12-3/TRBV12-4; size: NA; J: TRBJ2-5; D: TRBD1; DNA: TGTGCCAGCAGTTCAACAGACAGGGTGGGAGAGACCCAGTACTTC; CDR3: CASSSTDRVGETQYF
V: TRBV20-1; size: few; J: TRBJ2-2; D: NA; DNA: TGCAGTGTCCCAAGGGGTAGCACCGGGGAGCTGTTTTTT; CDR3: CSVPRGSTGELFF
V: TRBV27; size: NA; J: TRBJ2-1; D: NA; DNA: TGTGCCAGCAGTTTAGACCCCAAACAGGGGAGGCACTACAATGAGCAGTTCTTC; CDR3: CASSLDPKQGRHYNEQFF
V: TRBV12-3/TRBV12-4; size: few; J: TRBJ2-2; D: NA; DNA: TGTGCCAGCAGTTTTCGGGGGAATTCGAACACCGGGGAGCTGTTTTTT; CDR3: CASSFRGNSNTGELFF
V: TRBV24-1; size: NA; J: TRBJ2-7; D: TRBD2; DNA: TGTGCCACCTCTAGCGGGAGCGACTCCTACGAGCAGTACTTC; CDR3: CATSSGSDSYEQYF
V: TRBV2; size: many; J: TRBJ2-1; D: NA; DNA: TGTGCCAGCAGCCGTTCAACAGGCTATGAGCAGTTCTTC; CDR3: CASSRSTGYEQFF
V: TRBV5-1; size: few; J: TRBJ1-4; D: TRBD1; DNA: TGCGCCAGCAGCCGGGACAGGGGCCTGCCAGGTGAAAAACTGTTTTTT; CDR3: CASSRDRGLPGEKLFF
V: TRBV20-1; size: NA; J: TRBJ2-1; D: NA; DNA: TGCAGTGCTGCTGACCGGGACTGGGACAATGAGCAGTTCTTC; CDR3: CSAADRDWDNEQFF
V: TRBV5-1; size: few; J: TRBJ2-1; D: NA; DNA: TGCGCCAGCAACCTGGGGGCGGCCTACAATGAGCAGTTCTTC; CDR3: CASNLGAAYNEQFF
V: TRBV2; size: few; J: TRBJ2-1; D: TRBD2; DNA: TGTGCCAGCAGTGAGAGACTAGCGATTATCTACAATGAGCAGTTCTTC; CDR3: CASSERLAIIYNEQFF
V: TRBV11-2; size: many; J: TRBJ2-7; D: TRBD1; DNA: TGTGCCAGCAGCTTATTTCATCGGACAGGACGGGAGCAGTACTTC; CDR3: CASSLFHRTGREQYF
V: TRBV14; size: few; J: TRBJ2-1; D: NA; DNA: TGTGCCAGCAGCCATTTAACTAACCCGCAGTTCTTC; CDR3: CASSHLTNPQFF
V: TRBV6-1; size: NA; J: TRBJ2-1; D: TRBD2; DNA: TGTGCCAGCATAGGGCGCGGGGGGGCGGCAAATGAGCAGTTCTTC; CDR3: CASIGRGGAANEQFF
V: TRBV5-1; size: few; J: TRBJ2-1; D: NA; DNA: TGCGCCAGCAGCTTGGAACTAGTCGTCGATGAGCAGTTCTTC; CDR3: CASSLELVVDEQFF
V: TRBV7-8; size: NA; J: TRBJ2-7; D: TRBD2; DNA: TGTGCCAGCAGCTTAATGGGACTAGCCTCCCACGAGCAGTACTTC; CDR3: CASSLMGLASHEQYF
V: TRBV28; size: NA; J: TRBJ2-1; D: NA; DNA: TGTGCCAGCAGTGTCCGATCAAGGAATGAGCAGTTCTTC; CDR3: CASSVRSRNEQFF